Given below is one TCR beta chain in context. Antigen unknown. V gave up 5 bases and J gave up 6 bases; unmatched junction bases: 4. The CDR3 totals 13 residues. Germline CDR1 and CDR2: SEHNR and FQNEAQ (reference sequence). TCRdb's table, derived via immunoSEQ multiplex PCR, lists solely in-frame clones and lacks some. The sample has around 350,000 clones; 90% to 95% are singletons. This sample stems from a study of Ad26.COV2.S vaccination and SARS-CoV-2 variants. Study results and caveats: People given the vaccine had a wider spike-specific TCR breadth than placebo recipients did. The TCR breadth and depth analyses may have produced an underestimate of total T cell responses. Responses of spike-specific T cells (both CD8+ and CD4+) reportedly showed substantial breadth after vaccination.

This receptor was obtained from a human donor who had recovered from COVID-19. The gene calls are TRBV7-9 and TRBJ1-2; the match to TRBD1 covers 9 bases. Specimen: peripheral blood, collected after recovery from COVID-19. Here the CDR3 reads CASSPGQGHGYTF. DNA of the CDR3: TGTGCCAGCAGCCCAGGACAGGGGCATGGCTACACCTTC. The full variable domain, completed using reference TRBV7-9 and TRBJ1-2, is DTGVSQNPRHKITKRGQNVTFRCDPISEHNRLYWYRQTLGQGPEFLTYFQNEAQLEKSRLLSDRFSAERPKGSFSTLEIQRTEQGDSAMYLCASSPGQGHGYTFGSGTRLTVV.